These 10 T cell receptor beta chains originate from one sample sequenced in a study of T cell clusters in autoimmune cytopenias. Each sample's input was roughly 230 ng genomic DNA, 38,000 or so genome equivalents. TRB was amplified by touch-down multiplex PCR, primer pools A and B combined. TCRdb processed the multiplex PCR reads again and assigns one entry to each CDR3 protein, with no DNA. Its clone listing holds fewer than 3,000 distinct CDR3 sequences. Sequenced input: peripheral blood. The receptors were sampled from a human donor with an autoimmune cytopenia or autoimmune hepatitis (not recorded which).

This clonotype is classed as medium-sized by frequency. The chain couples TRBV6-2 or TRBV6-3 to TRBJ1-3. The length of the CDR3 is 15 residues. Germline-derived CDR1 and CDR2 are MNHEY and SVGEGT. This chain's CDR3 is CASSYLDKQGNTIYF.

This clonotype is medium-sized (0.01 to 0.1%) by frequency. The gene calls are TRBV7-2 and TRBJ2-7; absent DNA, TCRdb's TRBD1 call cannot be checked. From germline, CDR1 is SGHTA and CDR2 FQGNSA. The CDR3 consists of 15 residues. The CDR3 reads CASSLGGTGGGEQYF.

This clonotype shows up as large by frequency. The chain combines TRBV29-1 with TRBJ2-7. Per the germline V gene, CDR1 is SQVTM and CDR2 is ANQGSEA. The length of the CDR3 is 11 residues. The CDR3 reads CSVEGTYEQYF.

This clonotype ranks as medium-sized (0.01 to 0.1%) in terms of frequency. The gene calls are TRBV15 and TRBJ2-1; the TCRdb call, TRBD2, lacks DNA for checking. This CDR3 contains 18 residues. CDR1 LNHNV and CDR2 YYDKDF come from the germline V gene (reference sequence). CDR3 loop: CATSRSPTRSGRANEQFF.

By frequency, this clonotype is medium-sized. The chain uses TRBV19 and TRBJ1-1. The CDR3 is 14 amino acids. The germline V gene has CDR1 LNHDA and CDR2 SQIVND (reference sequence). The CDR3 is CASSIVWGNTEAFF.

This clonotype registers medium-sized by frequency. This chain uses TRBV6-5 with TRBJ2-2. Germline V gene data show CDR1 as MNHEY and CDR2 as SVGAGI. The CDR3 covers 13 residues. CDR3 region: CASSYSAPGELFF.

Considering frequency, this clonotype is medium-sized. The gene calls are TRBV15 and TRBJ1-4; TCRdb gives TRBD1 as the D gene, but with no DNA this cannot be confirmed. CDR1 is LNHNV and CDR2 is YYDKDF in the germline V gene (reference sequence). The CDR3 covers 18 residues. The CDR3 sequence: CATSRDIRSDRHNEKLFF. Based on the CDR3 plus reference TRBV15 and TRBJ1-4, the full variable domain is DAMVIQNPRYQVTQFGKPVTLSCSQTLNHNVMYWYQQKSSQAPKLLFHYYDKDFNNEADTPDNFQSRRPNTSFCFLDIRSPGLGDTAMYLCATSRDIRSDRHNEKLFFGSGTQLSVL.

This clonotype is medium-sized (0.01 to 0.1%) by frequency. This chain uses TRBV11-1 with TRBJ1-2; TCRdb selects TRBD1, and the lack of DNA leaves this call unchecked. CDR1 is SGHAT and CDR2 is FQDESV in the germline V gene (reference sequence). The CDR3 runs 15 residues. CDR3 protein: CASSTEAEGVNGYTF.

This clonotype is medium-sized by frequency. The V call is TRBV19, the J call TRBJ1-1; absent DNA, TCRdb's TRBD1 call cannot be checked. The V gene's germline CDR1 is LNHDA and CDR2 SQIVND (reference sequence). The CDR3 contains 16 residues. The CDR3 sequence is CASSFDNTGMNTEAFF.

By frequency, this clonotype is medium-sized. The genes are TRBV10-3 and TRBJ2-7; TCRdb reports TRBD1, a call that lacks DNA to check it against. The CDR3 is 13 amino acids. In germline, CDR1 is ENHRY, CDR2 SYGVKD. The CDR3 sequence: CAIKWDRAYEQYF.